This T cell receptor beta chain was documented in a study of cytomegalovirus exposure and HLA in healthy donors (dated by TCRdb to about 2017). For the study in its entirety: In an earlier analysis of about 560 of the donors, under 300 Gb of sequence data and just under 120 million unique TCR beta sequences from approximately 180 million T cells were reported. Roughly 300 gigabases of sequencing data and approximately 85 million unique TCR sequences were included in an early release covering roughly 600 HLA-typed donors. The genetic ancestry cluster associated with self-reported Caucasian donors included over 80% of the roughly 400 genotyped donors. The study was designed to test whether signatures of past pathogen exposure could be identified by cataloging public T cell receptors. The study profiled the T cell repertoires of 666 subjects by immunosequencing and related them to cytomegalovirus serostatus. Besides the first cohort of approximately 710 subjects, a separate validation cohort made up of 120 or so different subjects was used. To predict cytomegalovirus infection status, the study brought together high-throughput TCR immunosequencing, statistical association of individual TCRs with disease status, and machine learning. In a later analysis, previously published TCR beta repertoires from fewer than 750 donors were re-analyzed and high-resolution HLA genotyping was added so that TCR occurrence patterns could be studied. The later analysis used no new phenotypic data to find candidate immune exposures, relying instead on TCR beta sequences and their occurrence across donors. To decide whether each TCR beta V gene segment behaved as functional or pseudogenic, an earlier analysis of 587 of the donors relied on high-throughput TCR beta sequencing. Donor age, sex, ethnicity and CMV serostatus were compiled together with the repertoire data. A later genetic analysis took genome-wide SNP genotypes for about 65% of the 666 donors and used that subset as a discovery cohort. All discovery cohort repertoires had been generated on a single sequencing platform. Both class I and class II loci were covered by HLA typing, at four-digit resolution. Typing coverage varied by locus: roughly 629-640 donors for A, B, C, DRB1 and DQB1; 500 to 550 for DQA1; approximately 610 for DPA1; around 450 for DPB1. Several DR-DQ haplotypes were treated as single units for association and clustering because of strong linkage in the cohort. Among around 400 genotyped donors of the cohort, an average of approximately 220,000 unique TCR beta nucleotide sequences was sequenced per donor, of which approximately 18% were non-productive. Broader findings and caveats from the paper: A later analysis found that HLA-associated TCR beta chains were more clonally expanded and had lower generation probabilities than equally common non-associated chains. V-gene and J-gene trimming of TCR beta chains was associated with a missense DCLRE1C variant in a later genetic analysis, and the association was replicated in an independent cohort. Immune exposure information for the cohort was limited to CMV serostatus. It was suggested by the authors that the approach could potentially be generalized to other disease states and immunological phenotypes. Most TCR sequences were seen in very few donors, while some public TCRs were found in many individuals. Because counts were too low, roughly 16 rarely observed V segments, including chromosome 9 orphons, were left out of the earlier analysis of several hundred of the donors. Assigning TCR associations to individual alleles was difficult when HLA alleles, especially DR and DQ, strongly co-occurred. A later analysis associated 16,951 TCR beta sequences with specific HLA alleles at a false discovery rate of 0.05. A total of fewer than 200 TCR beta chains were listed by the study as associated with cytomegalovirus. A further reported finding was that TCR beta sequences accurately predicted the HLA-A and HLA-B alleles for most subjects in the first cohort. Because some donors lacked HLA typing at each locus, the association tests relied only on the typed subset. Presence/absence analyses assumed roughly uniform sequencing depth across donors, an assumption that may not hold. In a later analysis, most CMV-associated TCR beta chains were found to appear HLA-restricted, with HLA associations seemingly driven largely by CMV exposure. According to a later genetic analysis, donors in an Asian-associated ancestry cluster had fewer N-insertions in productive TCRs than the roughly 670-donor mean. In this cohort, only TCR beta chains were sequenced, and detectable features were limited by the absence of alpha or paired-chain data. Several of the top co-occurrence clusters appeared to be linked to parvovirus B19, influenza, CMV and Epstein-Barr virus, according to a later analysis. A few of the identified cytomegalovirus-associated TCR beta chains were confirmed in vitro to be specific for cytomegalovirus antigens. In both the original and validation cohorts, the classifier was reported to diagnose cytomegalovirus status with high specificity and sensitivity. Correlated functional status among segregating V segments might be attributable to linkage disequilibrium, but an unknown experimental factor could not be ruled out. An earlier analysis of several hundred of the donors showed that most TCR beta V segments appeared in productive rearrangements either about 90% or about 30% of the time, which broadly matched IMGT annotations. A cluster of highly shared sequence variants was judged likely to represent a technical artifact of the sequencing pipeline. Some IMGT-functional V segments, including TRBV6-2 and TRBV6-3, could not be distinguished by the 87-base-pair reads and were therefore excluded. According to a later analysis, TCR association rates differed among HLA loci, with DRB1 alleles showing the most associated TCRs and HLA-C alleles showing the fewest.

The library relied on the immunoSEQ multiplex PCR assay. The multiplex PCR relied on a mix of 60 forward primers for TCR Vbeta segments and 13 reverse primers for TCR Jbeta segments. A multiplex PCR assay on genomic DNA amplified the CDR3 region of rearranged TCR beta genes. Amplified TCR beta libraries were sequenced as 87-base-pair reads on the Illumina HiSeq System. As for the authors' bioinformatics: In a later analysis, about 80 million unique TCR beta chains were counted across the roughly 610 repertoires, and roughly 11 million of these chains were shared by at least two donors. Raw reads were error-corrected and collapsed into unique sequences by a nearest-neighbor algorithm in which closely related sequences were merged to remove PCR and sequencing errors. CDR3 sequences were aligned to IMGT reference sequences to assign V, D and J gene segments. For a sequence to be retained, a match of at least six nucleotides was required to both a V gene segment and a J gene segment. Rearrangements were classified as productive when the CDR3 lacked stop codons and remained in frame with V and J, and all other rearrangements were classified as non-productive. CDR3 was defined by IMGT convention, running from the second conserved V-encoded cysteine to the conserved J-encoded phenylalanine. In an earlier analysis of around 540 of the donors, sequences lacking an unambiguous match to a single V gene segment were excluded. In an earlier analysis of a few hundred of the donors, V segments were called functional above 56.7% productive rearrangements and were called segregating when the between-donor standard deviation exceeded 5%. To diagnose cytomegalovirus status from the catalog of TCR beta chain sequences, a statistical classification framework was built. In a later analysis, V and J genes were assigned by comparing TCR nucleotide sequences against IMGT/GENE-DB human TR gene sequences. In a later analysis, CDR3 sequences and most-parsimonious VDJ recombination scenarios were assigned using the TCRdist pipeline. In a later analysis, each TCR beta chain was defined by its CDR3 amino acid sequence together with its V-gene family, and reads lacking a unique V-gene family were excluded. In a later analysis, around 650 highly shared, low-generation-probability nucleotide sequences were removed to address suspected cross-contamination and a sequencing artifact. In a later analysis, a clonal expansion index for each public chain was calculated from normalized within-repertoire ranks of inferred template counts. In a later analysis, generation probabilities were computed using a VDJ recombination model fitted to out-of-frame rearrangements, and the results were checked against IGoR. In a later analysis, hypergeometric tests were used to score TCR-TCR, TCR-HLA and TCR-CMV co-occurrence, with a repertoire-size bias correction applied to TCR pairs. In a later analysis, false discovery rates were estimated by permuting HLA or CMV assignments 20 times. In a later analysis, co-occurring TCRs were grouped with DBSCAN, and TCRdist sequence similarity was added when clustering was performed within HLA-allele-positive subsets. Repertoires with fewer than 30,000 or more than 120,000 public chains, plus five repertoires with anomalous nucleotide sharing, were excluded from co-occurrence clustering. TCRdb provides this immuneACCESS table in a form limited to in-frame rearrangements. Some clones are lacking; in checked studies, under half of them reflect an unresolved V gene, and why the rest are absent is not known. D and trimming were read from the DNA, whereas the V and J calls and clone size are those reported in that table. The sample table records 170,000 or so clones; around 77% of these occur just once. 1% of the sample rests with the top ten.

Concerning this clone: Its antigen remains undetermined. No much larger clonotype is one base removed from it; base qualities were not supplied.

Taken from the germline V gene, the CDR1 and CDR2 loops are SQVTM and ANQGSEA. The CDR3 measures 14 amino acids from cysteine to phenylalanine. The sequence is cut down to CDR3 DNA, 42 bases in frame from base 1. Compared with germline, V lacks 6 bases and J lacks 2 bases; bases without a gene match: 9. The cohort was made up of 666 healthy bone marrow donors. At the time of sampling, every cohort member was nominally healthy, though immune exposures that went unrecorded were likely present. The donor was CMV seropositive and was included in the group of some 290 seropositive cohort members. Every donor gave a peripheral blood sample, and the peripheral blood mononuclear cells from that sample were used for TCR beta sequencing. Genomic DNA extraction from the blood cell samples was performed with the Qiagen DNeasy Blood Extraction Kit.

Sequences were obtained from PBMCs. The TCR comes from a woman in her fifties or sixties in good health and CMV-seropositive. The chain is encoded by TRBV29-1 joined to TRBJ2-5; a stretch of 7 junction bases matches TRBD1. The CDR3 region reads CSVPGQNFQETQYF. The base sequence is TGCAGCGTGCCGGGACAGAACTTTCAAGAGACCCAGTACTTC.